This T cell receptor beta chain appears in the sequencing data of a study of cytomegalovirus exposure and HLA in healthy donors (dated by TCRdb to about 2017). Some background on the complete study: An earlier analysis of approximately 640 of the donors reported 250 to 350 Gb of sequence data and approximately 110 million unique TCR beta sequences from some 180 million T cells. Around 300 gigabases of sequencing data and 78 million or so unique TCR sequences were included in an early release covering several hundred HLA-typed donors. Among the roughly 390 genotyped donors, around 81% belonged to the genetic ancestry cluster associated with self-reported Caucasian donors. The study aimed to test whether cataloging public T cell receptors could reveal signatures of past pathogen exposure. The study used immunosequencing to profile the T cell repertoires of several hundred subjects and linked those repertoires to cytomegalovirus serostatus. In addition to the first cohort of about 650 subjects, a separate validation cohort of approximately 130 different subjects was used. To predict cytomegalovirus infection status, the study brought together high-throughput TCR immunosequencing, statistical association of individual TCRs with disease status, and machine learning. A later analysis re-analyzed previously published TCR beta repertoires from 660 or so donors and added high-resolution HLA genotyping to study TCR occurrence patterns. In the later analysis, no new phenotypic data were used to find candidate immune exposures; instead, reliance was placed on TCR beta sequences and their occurrence across donors. In an earlier analysis of 550 to 700 of the donors, high-throughput TCR beta sequencing was used to judge whether each TCR beta V gene segment behaved as functional or pseudogenic. Donor age, sex, ethnicity and CMV serostatus were collected together with the repertoire data. In a later genetic analysis, genome-wide SNP genotypes for about 55% of the roughly 700 donors were used, and that subset was treated as a discovery cohort. Every repertoire in the discovery cohort had been generated on one and the same sequencing platform. Both class I and class II loci were covered by HLA typing, at four-digit resolution. The number of donors typed differed by locus, with roughly 620-630 for A, B, C, DRB1 and DQB1, around 520 for DQA1, nearly 610 for DPA1, and some 440 for DPB1. About five DR-DQ haplotypes were handled as single units for association and clustering because linkage in the cohort was strong. Across approximately 400 genotyped donors of the cohort, an average of roughly 250,000 unique TCR beta nucleotide sequences per donor were sequenced, and roughly 17% of those sequences were non-productive. Study-wide findings and limitations: HLA typing was unavailable for some donors at each locus, so association tests used only the typed subset. Most TCR sequences were seen in very few donors, while some public TCRs were found in many individuals. In a later genetic analysis, a missense DCLRE1C variant was associated with V-gene and J-gene trimming of TCR beta chains, and the association was replicated in an independent cohort. Most CMV-associated TCR beta chains appeared to be HLA-restricted in a later analysis, and the HLA associations seemed to be driven largely by CMV exposure. Some IMGT-functional V segments, including TRBV6-2 and TRBV6-3, could not be told apart with the 87-base-pair reads, so those segments were excluded. In a later analysis, several top co-occurrence clusters were reported to appear linked to parvovirus B19, influenza, CMV and Epstein-Barr virus. The classifier was reported to diagnose cytomegalovirus status with high specificity and sensitivity in both the original and validation cohorts. Correlated functional status among segregating V segments might be attributable to linkage disequilibrium, but an unknown experimental factor could not be ruled out. CMV serostatus was the only immune exposure information available for the cohort. A group of highly shared sequence variants was considered likely to be a technical artifact of the sequencing pipeline. The cohort was sequenced for TCR beta chains only, and without alpha or paired-chain data the features that could be detected were limited. A further reported finding was that TCR beta sequences accurately predicted the HLA-A and HLA-B alleles for most subjects in the first cohort. Sequencing depth was assumed to be roughly uniform across donors in the presence/absence analyses, though that assumption may not hold. According to the authors, the approach could potentially be generalized to other disease states and immunological phenotypes. When HLA alleles, especially DR and DQ, strongly co-occurred, attributing TCR associations to individual alleles was difficult. Compared with equally common non-associated chains, HLA-associated TCR beta chains in a later analysis were more clonally expanded and had lower generation probabilities. A later genetic analysis reported fewer N-insertions in productive TCRs among donors in an Asian-associated ancestry cluster than the approximately 670-donor mean. In an earlier analysis of 587 of the donors, most TCR beta V segments appeared in productive rearrangements about 90% or about 30% of the time, broadly matching IMGT annotations. In a later analysis, some 18,000 TCR beta sequences were associated with specific HLA alleles at a false discovery rate of 0.05. In the study, about 150 TCR beta chains were listed as associated with cytomegalovirus. In vitro tests confirmed that three of the cytomegalovirus-associated TCR beta chains recognize cytomegalovirus antigens. The earlier analysis of almost 600 of the donors excluded some 15 rarely observed V segments, including chromosome 9 orphons, because counts were too low. A later analysis found that TCR association rates varied across HLA loci, with DRB1 alleles showing the most associated TCRs and HLA-C alleles the fewest.

Library construction relied on the immunoSEQ multiplex PCR assay. The multiplex PCR relied on a mix of 60 forward primers for TCR Vbeta segments and 13 reverse primers for TCR Jbeta segments. The CDR3 region of rearranged TCR beta genes was amplified from genomic DNA by a multiplex PCR assay. The amplified TCR beta libraries were sequenced on the Illumina HiSeq System as 87-base-pair reads. As for the authors' bioinformatics: A later analysis counted about 80 million unique TCR beta chains across the 600 to 850 repertoires, and 9 million to 14 million of these chains were shared by at least two donors. Raw reads were error-corrected and collapsed into unique sequences with a nearest-neighbor algorithm that merged closely related sequences to remove PCR and sequencing errors. To assign V, D and J gene segments, CDR3 sequences were aligned to IMGT reference sequences. For a sequence to be retained, at least a six-nucleotide match to both a V gene segment and a J gene segment was required. A rearrangement was called productive if the CDR3 had no stop codons and remained in frame with V and J, and every other rearrangement was called non-productive. Following IMGT convention, CDR3 was defined as the stretch from the second conserved V-encoded cysteine up to the conserved J-encoded phenylalanine. The earlier analysis of about 590 of the donors excluded sequences that lacked an unambiguous match to a single V gene segment. In an earlier analysis of several hundred of the donors, a V segment was called functional when productive rearrangements were above 56.7%, and segregating when the standard deviation between donors exceeded 5%. To diagnose cytomegalovirus status from the catalog of TCR beta chain sequences, a statistical classification framework was built. In a later analysis, TCR nucleotide sequences were compared against IMGT/GENE-DB human TR gene sequences so that V and J genes could be assigned. In a later analysis, CDR3 sequences and most-parsimonious VDJ recombination scenarios were assigned using the TCRdist pipeline. In a later analysis, every TCR beta chain was defined by the combination of its CDR3 amino acid sequence and its V-gene family, and reads without a unique V-gene family were dropped. In a later analysis, fewer than 650 highly shared, low-generation-probability nucleotide sequences were removed to address suspected cross-contamination and a sequencing artifact. In a later analysis, a clonal expansion index for each public chain was calculated from normalized within-repertoire ranks of inferred template counts. In a later analysis, generation probabilities were computed using a VDJ recombination model fitted to out-of-frame rearrangements, and the results were checked against IGoR. Hypergeometric tests were used in a later analysis to score TCR-TCR, TCR-HLA and TCR-CMV co-occurrence, with a repertoire-size bias correction applied to the TCR pairs. In a later analysis, false discovery rates were estimated by permuting HLA or CMV assignments 20 times. In a later analysis, co-occurring TCRs were grouped using DBSCAN, with TCRdist sequence similarity added in when clustering inside HLA-allele-positive subsets. Repertoires with fewer than 30,000 or more than 120,000 public chains, plus five repertoires with anomalous nucleotide sharing, were excluded from co-occurrence clustering. TCRdb carries this immuneACCESS record with in-frame sequences only. Its versions omit some clonotypes, under half of them owing to an unresolved V gene in the studies checked, with the rest unexplained. V and J calls and clone size are copied from that table; D and trimming were computed from the DNA. The sample data list 100,000 to 120,000 clones, and roughly three quarters of these were observed just once. The ten largest account for roughly 1.3% of the sample.

The germline V and J ends show losses of 6 bases and 4 bases respectively, and no gene match explains 10 bases of the junction. Its CDR3 holds 15 amino acids, cysteine through phenylalanine. Only the CDR3 region is kept as DNA, spanning 45 bases read in frame from base 1. Via the germline V gene (reference sequence), CDR1 is LNHNV and CDR2 YYDKDF. The cohort comprised approximately 700 healthy bone marrow donors. At the time of sampling, every cohort member was nominally healthy, though immune exposures that went unrecorded were likely present. The donor tested CMV seronegative, placing the donor among the 352 seronegative members of the cohort. Every donor gave a peripheral blood sample, and the peripheral blood mononuclear cells from that sample were used for TCR beta sequencing. Genomic DNA was extracted from the blood cell samples with the Qiagen DNeasy Blood Extraction Kit. About this clone: Its antigen has not been determined. No qualities accompany the bases; no much larger clone lies one base away.

The TCR originated in a man aged 35-49 years in good health and CMV-seronegative. The chain is made from TRBV15 and TRBJ1-2; a stretch of 8 junction bases matches TRBD1. The sequenced sample consisted of PBMCs. Here is the DNA: TGTGCCACCAGGGGGGATACAGGGGGGTTCTATGGCTACACCTTC. It translates to CATRGDTGGFYGYTF.